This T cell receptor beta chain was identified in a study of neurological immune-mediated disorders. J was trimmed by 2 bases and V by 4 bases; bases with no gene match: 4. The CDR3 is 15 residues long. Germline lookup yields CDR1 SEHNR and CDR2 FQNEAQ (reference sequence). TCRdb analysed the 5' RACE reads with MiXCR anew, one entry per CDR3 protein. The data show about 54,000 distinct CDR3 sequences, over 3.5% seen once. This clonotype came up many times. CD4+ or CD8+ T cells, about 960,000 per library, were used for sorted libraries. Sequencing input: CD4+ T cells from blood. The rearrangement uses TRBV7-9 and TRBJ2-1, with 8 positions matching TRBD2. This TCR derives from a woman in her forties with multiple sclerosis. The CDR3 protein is CASSSPGGAYNEQFF. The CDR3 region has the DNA TGTGCCAGCAGCTCGCCCGGGGGGGCCTACAATGAGCAGTTCTTC.